A selection of T cell receptor beta chains follows, all from one sample in a study of OX40 agonist ivuxolimab in advanced cancers. Assay used: immunoSEQ multiplex PCR; TCRdb lists only in-frame clones, some missing. The sample includes fewer than 85,000 clones, 65% to 90% of them seen just once. The sample consisted of CD4+ or CD8+ T cells sorted from blood, taken in a trial of the OX40 agonist ivuxolimab. The receptors originated from an adult with an advanced solid tumor such as melanoma, head and neck, liver or kidney cancer. CDR3s include the opening cysteine and the closing phenylalanine or tryptophan. The D gene is left open where the match is weak. Size tells how often a clone was seen (once, few, many) or the class of an expanded clone, and some rows leave it out.

.	.	TRBV2	TRBJ1-4	TGTGCCAGCAAGAAGGGGCTGGCAGGGTTAGGTGAAAAACTGTTTTTT	CASKKGLAGLGEKLFF
.	.	TRBV6-6	TRBJ1-5	TGTGCCAGCAAAGTTCCAGGGCAAGGTCAGCCCCAGCATTTT	CASKVPGQGQPQHF
.	.	TRBV2	TRBJ2-7	TGTGCCAGCAGTGAACCTAGGGGCGGCTACGAGCAGTACTTC	CASSEPRGGYEQYF
once	.	TRBV19	TRBJ1-5	TGTGCCAGTAGTAAGCTGTATAGCAATCAGCCCCAGCATTTT	CASSKLYSNQPQHF
few	TRBD1	TRBV4-2	TRBJ1-5	TGTGCCAGCAGCCAAGGACAGGGGGAGGGTCAGCCCCAGCATTTT	CASSQGQGEGQPQHF
.	.	TRBV4-2	TRBJ2-3	TGTGCCAGCACCCTCCGGTCAGGGGGGAGCACAGATACGCAGTATTTT	CASTLRSGGSTDTQYF
.	.	TRBV19	TRBJ1-2	TGTGCCGTTTCTCTCGGCAGCCCTACTAACTATGGCTACACCTTC	CAVSLGSPTNYGYTF
few	.	TRBV2	TRBJ2-2	TGTGCCAGCAGTGATAGGTCCTCGGGGGAGCTGTTTTTT	CASSDRSSGELFF
once	TRBD1	TRBV10-2	TRBJ2-7	TGCGCCAGCAGTGAGAGCAGGGGGTTCTTGGGCGAGCAGTACTTC	CASSESRGFLGEQYF
.	TRBD1	TRBV9	TRBJ1-2	TGTGCCAGCAGCAAACAGGGGGACTATGGCTACACCTTC	CASSKQGDYGYTF
.	.	TRBV5-4	TRBJ2-7	TGTGCCAGCAGCTCGCTACGGGGGCCCACCTACGAGCAGTACTTC	CASSSLRGPTYEQYF
few	TRBD2	TRBV27	TRBJ2-1	TGTGCCAGCTGCACCCTAGCGGGGGTTTACAATGAGCAGTTCTTC	CASCTLAGVYNEQFF
once	.	TRBV28	TRBJ2-7	TGTGCCAGCAGTGCTCCGGGACGTCTCTCCTACGAGCAGTACTTC	CASSAPGRLSYEQYF
.	.	TRBV15	TRBJ2-7	TGTGCCACCAGCAGCCGAGACCCCGGCTTGGTCGAGCAGTACTTC	CATSSRDPGLVEQYF
.	.	TRBV7-6	TRBJ2-7	TGTGCCAGCAGCCTGAGCGGGCGGGGAGATTACGAGCAGTACTTC	CASSLSGRGDYEQYF
.	TRBD1	TRBV19	TRBJ2-1	TGTGCCAGTACCCAACCCGGGACAGGAAACAATGAGCAGTTCTTC	CASTQPGTGNNEQFF
.	.	TRBV4-3	TRBJ2-5	TGCGCCAGCAGCTTGGGACGTCGAGAGACCCAGTACTTC	CASSLGRRETQYF
many	.	TRBV7-9	TRBJ2-7	TGTGCCAGCAGCTTTCGTGGTGAGCAGTACTTC	CASSFRGEQYF
.	.	TRBV27	TRBJ1-5	TGTGCCAGCAGTTTAGGGTATAGCAATCAGCCCCAGCATTTT	CASSLGYSNQPQHF
.	.	TRBV29-1	TRBJ1-1	TGCAGCGTTACGGGAGTGGGGATGGCCACTGAAGCTTTCTTT	CSVTGVGMATEAFF
.	.	TRBV7-8	TRBJ1-2	TGTGCCAGCAGCCCGACGAGGGGCCATGGCTACACCTTC	CASSPTRGHGYTF
.	.	TRBV6-1	TRBJ2-1	TGTGCCAGCAGTGCCGGGGCTGTAAATGAGCAGTTCTTC	CASSAGAVNEQFF
.	.	TRBV7-9	TRBJ1-1	TGTGCCAGCAGCAGCAGGGTGCAGAACACTGAAGCTTTCTTT	CASSSRVQNTEAFF
.	.	TRBV5-6	TRBJ1-5	TGTGCCAGCAGCTTTAGTTGGGACGCCGATCAGCCCCAGCATTTT	CASSFSWDADQPQHF
.	TRBD1	TRBV19	TRBJ2-6	TGTGCCAGTTCGACAGGGGCTGGGGCCAACGTCCTGACTTTC	CASSTGAGANVLTF
.	.	TRBV30	TRBJ2-1	TGTGCCTGGAGTGTAAAGGGCCCCACGAATGAGCAGTTCTTC	CAWSVKGPTNEQFF
once	.	TRBV6-5	TRBJ1-2	TGTGCCAGCATGGGAGGGGACCGGTTAGCCTATGGCTACACCTTC	CASMGGDRLAYGYTF
.	.	TRBV4-1	TRBJ2-7	TGCGCCAGCAGCCAAGGATTACTAGTCCCCCAGCAGTACTTC	CASSQGLLVPQQYF
.	.	TRBV6-6	TRBJ1-2	TGTGCCAGCAGTTACCCAGGCAGGGGTGACTATGGCTACACCTTC	CASSYPGRGDYGYTF
.	TRBD2	TRBV7-2	TRBJ2-7	TGTGCCAGCAGCTTAGCCACTAGCGGGAGTTACGAGCAGTACTTC	CASSLATSGSYEQYF
.	TRBD1	TRBV6-1	TRBJ2-3	TGTGCCAGCAGGGACAGGACTAGCACAGATACGCAGTATTTT	CASRDRTSTDTQYF
.	TRBD2	TRBV4-1	TRBJ2-3	TGCGCCAGCAGCAGGGGTAGCGGGAACACGGTTGGCACAGATACGCAGTATTTT	CASSRGSGNTVGTDTQYF
.	.	TRBV27	TRBJ2-3	TGTGCCAGCAGTCCCGGACCCGCGGCAGATACGCAGTATTTT	CASSPGPAADTQYF
.	.	TRBV6-5	TRBJ1-5	TGTGCCAGCAGGCCGCCGGGGAGCAATCAGCCCCAGCATTTT	CASRPPGSNQPQHF
.	.	TRBV6-6	TRBJ1-2	TGTGCCAGCAGTTACGGGGGGGGAACTAACTATGGCTACACCTTC	CASSYGGGTNYGYTF
.	TRBD1	TRBV5-5	TRBJ1-2	TGTGCCAGCAGCCCGGACAGGGGGGGCTACACCTTC	CASSPDRGGYTF
.	.	TRBV28	TRBJ1-2	TGTGCCAGCCGACAGGACTATGGCTACACCTTC	CASRQDYGYTF
once	TRBD1	TRBV5-5	TRBJ1-5	TGTGCCAGCAGCGACGACAGGGTTGTCGATCAGCCCCAGCATTTT	CASSDDRVVDQPQHF
.	.	TRBV7-8	TRBJ1-3	TGTGCCAGCACCACTCGACAGGGAAACACCATATATTTT	CASTTRQGNTIYF
few	.	TRBV7-9	TRBJ1-2	TGTGCCAGCAGCTTGAGCCAGGCTCCTGATGGCTACACCTTC	CASSLSQAPDGYTF
.	TRBD1	TRBV5-1	TRBJ1-3	TGCGCCAGCAACCCCGGGACAGGACTTCCGTCTGGAAACACCATATATTTT	CASNPGTGLPSGNTIYF
once	.	TRBV5-1	TRBJ1-2	TGCGCCAGCAGCTTGGGACAGGTTATCCCCTATGGCTACACCTTC	CASSLGQVIPYGYTF
.	TRBD1	TRBV7-9	TRBJ1-1	TGTGCCAGCAGCCTTCGACAGGGCGGCACTGAAGCTTTCTTT	CASSLRQGGTEAFF
many	.	TRBV29-1	TRBJ1-2	TGCAGCGTTGTAGAGGCGGGGAACGAAGGATATGGCTACACCTTC	CSVVEAGNEGYGYTF
.	TRBD2	TRBV7-2	TRBJ2-3	TGTGCCAGCAGCCAGTCCAGCGGGACGGGAAGGACGCAGTATTTT	CASSQSSGTGRTQYF
.	.	TRBV6-6	TRBJ2-3	TGTGCCAGCAGTTACTGGGACAGCACAGATACGCAGTATTTT	CASSYWDSTDTQYF
.	.	TRBV2	TRBJ1-3	TGTGCCAGCAGCCAAGACTCCGCGTCGTTAGGAAACACCATATATTTT	CASSQDSASLGNTIYF
few	.	TRBV28	TRBJ1-6	TGTGCCAGCACCATTCCCCGGGATAATTCACCCCTCCACTTT	CASTIPRDNSPLHF